This entry concerns a single T cell receptor (beta chain). Methods used by the authors: Quantification of nucleated cells was approximated via reference gene primer amplification. Measured with immunoSEQ multiplex PCR; TCRdb has only the in-frame clones, and not every one. The D gene and trimming were derived from the DNA, and the V and J assignments and clone size from that table. The sample includes about 210,000 clones, 84% of them seen just once. The sample originates from a study of blood T cell repertoires in COVID-19. V lost 2 bases to trimming and J lost 7 bases; unmatched junction nucleotides: 8. The CDR3 loop spans 17 amino acids. From germline, CDR1 is MDHEN and CDR2 SYDVKM.

This TCR came from a man between 45 and 60 years old with active or convalescent COVID-19. The chain has TRBV28 and TRBJ1-6; 10 nucleotides agree with TRBD1. The sequenced material came from peripheral blood. The CDR3 bases are TGTGCCAGCAGTTTACACGGACAGGGGGTGAGGAATTCACCCCTCCACTTT. This sequence encodes CASSLHGQGVRNSPLHF. Full variable domain (outside the CDR3, taken from reference TRBV28 and TRBJ1-6): DVKVTQSSRYLVKRTGEKVFLECVQDMDHENMFWYRQDPGLGLRLIYFSYDVKMKEKGDIPEGYSVSREKKERFSLILESASTNQTSMYLCASSLHGQGVRNSPLHFGNGTRLTVT.